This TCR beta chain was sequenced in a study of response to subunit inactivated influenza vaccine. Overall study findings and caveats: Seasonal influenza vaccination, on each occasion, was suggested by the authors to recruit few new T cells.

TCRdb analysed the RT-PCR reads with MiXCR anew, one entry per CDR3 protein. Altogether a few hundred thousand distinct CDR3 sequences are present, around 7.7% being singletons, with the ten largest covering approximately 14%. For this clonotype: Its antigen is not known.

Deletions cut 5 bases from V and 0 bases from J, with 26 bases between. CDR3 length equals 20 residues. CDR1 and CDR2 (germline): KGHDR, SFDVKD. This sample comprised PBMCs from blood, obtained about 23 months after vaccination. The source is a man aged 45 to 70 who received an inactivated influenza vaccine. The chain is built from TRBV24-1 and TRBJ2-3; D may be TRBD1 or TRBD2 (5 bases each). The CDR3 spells CATSAPGTGTAQTSTDTQYF. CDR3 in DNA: TGTGCCACCAGTGCCCCGGGGACCGGGACCGCTCAGACTAGCACAGATACGCAGTATTTT.